The 29 T cell receptor beta chains below come from one sample, sequenced in a study of T cell changes during pregnancy in multiple sclerosis. Sequenced by immunoSEQ multiplex PCR; TCRdb stores in-frame clones only, minus some. The data hold about 110,000 clones, with more than 85% observed a single time. The source material was peripheral blood, sampled in the third trimester of pregnancy. The receptors come from a female donor with multiple sclerosis, enrolled in a pregnancy study.

CDR3 region: CASSLTGTRVNEKLFF. CDR3 sequence (DNA): TGTGCCAGCAGTTTAACCGGGACAAGGGTAAATGAAAAACTGTTTTTT. The chain uses TRBV27 and TRBJ1-4; perhaps TRBD1 as D (6 bases). The CDR3 runs 16 residues. Germline CDR1 and CDR2: MNHEY and SMNVEV (reference sequence). V lost 2 bases to trimming and J lost 5 bases, with 15 bases between them.

The V gene is TRBV30, the J gene TRBJ1-1; 8 bases align to TRBD1. Germline trimming cut 5 bases from V and 4 bases from J; bases unmatched to any gene: 3. This CDR3 comprises 12 residues. Germline V gene data show CDR1 as GTSNPN and CDR2 as SVGIG (reference sequence). This CDR3 is CAWDRGSTEAFF. As DNA, the CDR3 is TGTGCCTGGGACAGGGGTTCCACTGAAGCTTTCTTT.

V usage is TRBV2 and J usage is TRBJ1-3, with TRBD1 as a possible D gene (5 bases). V shed 2 bases and J shed 4 bases, with 15 bases lying between them. CDR3 length: 16 amino acids. Germline V CDR1 and CDR2: SNHLY, FYNNEI. The CDR3: CASSEYSGLGGNTIYF. Here the CDR3 DNA reads TGTGCCAGCAGTGAATATTCGGGACTCGGCGGAAACACCATATATTTT.

The rearrangement links TRBV7-8 to TRBJ2-7, with D possibly TRBD1 on 5 matching bases. Between the trimmed V and J ends, which lost 0 bases and 1 base, there was a span of 10 bases. The CDR3 extends over 15 amino acids. The germline V gene has CDR1 SGHVS and CDR2 FQNEAQ. The CDR3 DNA follows: TGTGCCAGCAGCTTAGCCAGGGTATCTTCCTACGAGCAGTACTTC. Translation gives CASSLARVSSYEQYF.

The V and J genes are TRBV9 and TRBJ2-3, with 12 bases lining up with TRBD2. Germline CDR1 SGDLS, CDR2 YYNGEE. Trimming removed 2 bases from V and 6 bases from J; junction bases left unmatched: 13. This CDR3 contains 18 residues. In DNA form, the CDR3 reads TGTGCCAGCAGCGTGGCGCTAGCGGGAGGGCCGTTGGGTGATACGCAGTATTTT. The encoded protein is CASSVALAGGPLGDTQYF.

The V call is TRBV9, the J call TRBJ2-3; D perhaps matches TRBD1 (6 bases). The germline gives CDR1 SGDLS, CDR2 YYNGEE. This CDR3 contains 16 residues. Between the trimmed V and J ends, which lost 2 bases and 2 bases, there was a span of 15 bases. The CDR3: CASSVLQGRDTDTQYF. DNA for the CDR3: TGTGCCAGCAGCGTGCTACAGGGTCGGGACACAGATACGCAGTATTTT.

This chain connects TRBV7-9 to TRBJ2-7; TRBD1 agrees at 8 bases. The CDR3 is 16 amino acids. Germline V gene sequence: CDR1 SEHNR, CDR2 FQNEAQ (reference sequence). The junction had 17 bases not matched to a gene; V was cut back by 4 bases and J by 9 bases. Written as DNA, the CDR3 is TGTGCCAGCAGCTCCAGGGGGCGCGGGCCTGGCCACGGGCAGTACTTC. Its translation is CASSSRGRGPGHGQYF.

This clone has only a few counts. The CDR3 spells CASSMRFISNQPQHF. In DNA, the CDR3 is TGTGCCAGTAGTATGAGGTTTATAAGCAATCAGCCCCAGCATTTT. The chain recombines TRBV19 with TRBJ1-5, with D unresolved. The CDR3 totals 15 residues. Germline CDR1 LNHDA, CDR2 SQIVND (reference sequence). V shed 3 bases and J shed 1 base, with 10 bases lying between them.

The chain employs TRBV19 and TRBJ2-7; TRBD2 aligns across 14 bases. Trimming at V came to 3 bases and at J to 4 bases, leaving 23 bases not matched to a gene. Germline CDR1 is LNHDA and CDR2 is SQIVND (reference sequence). The CDR3 runs to 22 residues. For the CDR3, the DNA is TGTGCCAGTAGTATTGAAATCGCGGCGACCTCCGGGACTAGCGGGAGTCAGTACGAGCAGTACTTC. Translation: CASSIEIAATSGTSGSQYEQYF. The variable domain in full, with the rest retrieved from reference TRBV19 and TRBJ2-7, is DGGITQSPKYLFRKEGQNVTLSCEQNLNHDAMYWYRQDPGQGLRLIYYSQIVNDFQKGDIAEGYSVSREKKESFPLTVTSAQKNPTAFYLCASSIEIAATSGTSGSQYEQYFGPGTRLTVT.

V gene TRBV7-3 combines with J gene TRBJ2-5, with a tentative D call TRBD1 (5 bases). V gave up 5 bases and J gave up 2 bases, with 12 bases separating them. Germline CDR1 is SGHTA and CDR2 is FQGTGA. The CDR3 is made up of 14 amino acids. CDR3 DNA: TGTGCCAGCAGCCCCTACAGGATTCAAGAGACCCAGTACTTC. Its protein is CASSPYRIQETQYF.

J is TRBJ2-3 and V is TRBV28; a weak D match, TRBD2 (6 bases). Germline-derived CDR1 and CDR2 are MDHEN and SYDVKM. The V and J ends lost 3 bases and 4 bases respectively, with 14 bases between them. The CDR3 consists of 15 residues. CDR3 in amino acids: CASSLPSGVSDTQYF. For the CDR3, the DNA is TGTGCCAGCAGTTTGCCTTCGGGGGTTTCAGATACGCAGTATTTT.

This chain uses TRBV30 with TRBJ1-5, with 7 bases lining up with TRBD1. J gave up 6 bases and V 0 bases, and 2 bases lay outside the gene matches. Germline V gene data show CDR1 as GTSNPN and CDR2 as SVGIG (reference sequence). The CDR3 has 13 residues. CDR3 sequence reads: CAWSVEGAQPQHF. In DNA form, the CDR3 reads TGTGCCTGGAGTGTAGAGGGGGCTCAGCCCCAGCATTTT.

The V and J genes are TRBV11-1 and TRBJ1-2; 10 bases line up with TRBD1. Losses at the gene ends were 3 bases for V and 7 bases for J; bases not matched to a gene: 2. Germline CDR1 SGHAT, CDR2 FQDESV (reference sequence). The CDR3 is 13 residues long. CDR3 nucleotides: TGTGCCAGCAGCTTGGGACAGGGGTCTGGCTACACCTTC. Protein sequence: CASSLGQGSGYTF.

The chain joins TRBV27 to TRBJ2-3; 10 positions agree with TRBD2. CDR1 is MNHEY, CDR2 SMNVEV, per germline (reference sequence). The J segment lost 4 bases and the V segment lost 9 bases, leaving 7 bases of the junction unmatched. CDR3 length: 14 amino acids. The CDR3 region is CASKRGGFADTQYF. The CDR3 nucleotides are TGTGCCAGTAAGCGGGGGGGCTTCGCAGATACGCAGTATTTT.

V is TRBV27 and J is TRBJ1-4; unclear D gene. Deletions cut 8 bases from V and 5 bases from J, with 21 bases between. The CDR3 is made up of 16 amino acids. Germline V gene sequence: CDR1 MNHEY, CDR2 SMNVEV (reference sequence). The DNA for the CDR3 is TGTGCCAGCTTACCCTACGCGGGATCAGGAAATGAAAAACTGTTTTTT. Amino acid sequence: CASLPYAGSGNEKLFF.

The rearrangement uses TRBV30 and TRBJ1-1; D is ambiguous. Trimming pared 0 bases from V and 1 base from J, leaving 6 bases between. Per germline, CDR1 GTSNPN and CDR2 SVGIG (reference sequence). The CDR3 runs to 13 residues. CDR3 DNA sequence: TGTGCCTGGAGTGTACGACAGAACACTGAAGCTTTCTTT. Protein: CAWSVRQNTEAFF.

The CDR3: CASSSPGTSNEQFF. The CDR3 DNA is TGCGCCAGCAGCTCCCCCGGGACTTCAAATGAGCAGTTCTTC. The V and J genes are TRBV5-1 and TRBJ2-1; a possible D gene is TRBD2 (6 bases). Trimming left V 3 bases short and J 7 bases short, with 14 bases between. The germline V gene encodes CDR1 SGHRS and CDR2 YFSETQ. The CDR3 runs to 14 residues.

V gene TRBV5-6 combines with J gene TRBJ2-7; 11 nucleotides match TRBD1. V lost 3 bases to trimming and J lost 3 bases; unmatched junction nucleotides: 5. There are 15 residues in the CDR3. CDR1 and CDR2 from the germline V gene are SGHDT and YYEEEE. The CDR3 reads CASSSSGTGGYEQYF. CDR3 nucleotide sequence: TGTGCCAGCAGCTCATCCGGGACAGGGGGCTACGAGCAGTACTTC.

The chain carries TRBV5-1 and TRBJ2-2; 10 positions agree with TRBD1. Germline V gene sequence: CDR1 SGHRS, CDR2 YFSETQ. This CDR3 has 16 residues. The junction had 6 bases not matched to a gene; V was cut back by 3 bases and J by 4 bases. The DNA of the CDR3 is TGCGCCAGCAGCTGGCAGGACAGGGGGATCACCGGGGAGCTGTTTTTT. It translates to CASSWQDRGITGELFF.

The V call is TRBV10-3, the J call TRBJ2-4; 10 positions agree with TRBD1. CDR3 size: 12 residues. CDR1 ENHRY and CDR2 SYGVKD come from the germline V gene. V shed 10 bases and J 9 bases; nucleotides not matched to a gene: 6. As DNA, the CDR3 is TGTGCCACCGGGACAGGGGATGGCATTCAGTACTTC. Residues: CATGTGDGIQYF.

Here the CDR3 DNA reads TGTGCCAGCAGCTTAGACAGGAGGGATACGCAGTATTTT. Translating gives CASSLDRRDTQYF. This chain connects TRBV11-3 to TRBJ2-3, with D possibly TRBD2 on 5 matching bases. Germline V gene lookup returns CDR1 SGHNT and CDR2 YENEEA. V lost 0 bases and J lost 6, with 7 bases in between. The CDR3 spans 13 residues.

A note on this clone: A read error may account for a junction end that differs from germline. V and J are TRBV19 and TRBJ1-1; the match to TRBD1 covers 7 bases. Germline CDR1 is LNHDA and CDR2 is SQIVND (reference sequence). This CDR3 is built from 17 residues. The CDR3 loop reads CASSIVHGQVMKTEAFF. In DNA form, the CDR3 reads TGTGCCAGTAGTATAGTTCACGGACAGGTCATGAAGACTGAAGCTTTCTTT.

The chain carries TRBV2 and TRBJ1-1; D is undetermined. Trimming left V 7 bases short and J 2 bases short, with 8 bases between. The CDR3 length is 12 residues. Germline V lookup: CDR1 SNHLY, CDR2 FYNNEI. The CDR3 nucleotides read TGTGCCAGCATCCCAGATAACACTGAAGCTTTCTTT. Protein product: CASIPDNTEAFF.

The V and J genes are TRBV6-6 and TRBJ2-4, with TRBD1 as a possible D gene (6 bases). This CDR3 spans 15 amino acids. V was clipped by 5 bases and J by 0 bases, with 11 bases between them. The germline V gene encodes CDR1 MNHNY and CDR2 SVGAGI (reference sequence). CDR3 loop: CASSRDTLAKNIQYF. The CDR3 DNA is TGTGCCAGCAGTCGGGACACCTTAGCCAAAAACATTCAGTACTTC.

Here the CDR3 reads CASSFRPVTEAFF. As DNA, the CDR3 is TGCGCCAGCAGCTTTCGTCCTGTCACTGAAGCTTTCTTT. The chain joins TRBV5-1 to TRBJ1-1; D is ambiguous. CDR1 SGHRS and CDR2 YFSETQ come from the germline V gene. V was shortened by 2 bases and J by 4 bases, with 9 bases between the two germline ends. The CDR3 loop spans 13 amino acids.

J is TRBJ2-2 and V is TRBV9; 10 bases align to TRBD2. The CDR3 sequence is 17 residues long. V shed 0 bases and J 5 bases; nucleotides not matched to a gene: 7. Per the germline V gene, CDR1 is SGDLS and CDR2 is YYNGEE. CDR3 protein: CASSVGPEAGGTGELFF. The CDR3 DNA reads as TGTGCCAGCAGCGTAGGTCCTGAAGCGGGGGGGACCGGGGAGCTGTTTTTT. Drawing the rest from reference TRBV9 and TRBJ2-2, the complete variable domain is DSGVTQTPKHLITATGQRVTLRCSPRSGDLSVYWYQQSLDQGLQFLIQYYNGEERAKGNILERFSAQQFPDLHSELNLSSLELGDSALYFCASSVGPEAGGTGELFFGEGSRLTVL.

The V and J genes are TRBV28 and TRBJ1-4, with 8 bases fitting TRBD1. The germline CDR1 and CDR2 sequences are MDHEN and SYDVKM. The CDR3 consists of 15 residues. V dropped 1 base and J dropped 8; count of bases not matched to a gene: 6. Here the CDR3 reads CASSLSGGAEEKLFF. The CDR3 region has the DNA TGTGCCAGCAGTTTATCAGGGGGCGCAGAAGAAAAACTGTTTTTT.

The chain uses TRBV7-3 and TRBJ2-1, with 10 bases that match TRBD2. The germline V gene encodes CDR1 SGHTA and CDR2 FQGTGA. V lost 4 bases to trimming and J lost 7 bases; unmatched junction nucleotides: 7. CDR3 length: 15 residues. The CDR3 bases are TGTGCCAGCAGCTCGCTAGCGGGGGCCGTTAATGAGCAGTTCTTC. Translated: CASSSLAGAVNEQFF.

This chain links TRBV25-1 with TRBJ2-1; TRBD2 might be the D (5 bases). V shed 4 bases and J shed 0 bases, with 13 bases lying between them. The V gene's germline CDR1 is MGHDK and CDR2 SYGVNS. The CDR3 sequence is 16 residues long. CDR3 sequence reads: CASSGRGYSSYNEQFF. CDR3 coding DNA: TGTGCCAGCAGTGGAAGAGGGTATAGCTCCTACAATGAGCAGTTCTTC.